The TCR beta chain under discussion was sequenced for a study of CD8+ T cells in alopecia areata. Reverse transcription of extracted RNA yielded cDNA, which provided the sequencing template. Sequencing used immunoSEQ multiplex PCR; TCRdb keeps in-frame clones, though not all of them. The table records 200,000 to 250,000 clones, about 56% of them present only once. The CDR3 is made up of 13 amino acids. V dropped 5 bases and J dropped 4 bases, with 9 bases sitting between them. Germline CDR1 reads LNHDA; CDR2 reads SQIVND (reference sequence). The V and J genes are TRBV19 and TRBJ2-1; TRBD1 is a possible D gene (5 bases). Sequencing was carried out using CD8+ T cells sorted from blood. This receptor was taken from a human donor in good health. CDR3 nucleotides: TGTGCCAGTAGTTCTCGGACATACAATGAGCAGTTCTTC. Amino acid sequence: CASSSRTYNEQFF.